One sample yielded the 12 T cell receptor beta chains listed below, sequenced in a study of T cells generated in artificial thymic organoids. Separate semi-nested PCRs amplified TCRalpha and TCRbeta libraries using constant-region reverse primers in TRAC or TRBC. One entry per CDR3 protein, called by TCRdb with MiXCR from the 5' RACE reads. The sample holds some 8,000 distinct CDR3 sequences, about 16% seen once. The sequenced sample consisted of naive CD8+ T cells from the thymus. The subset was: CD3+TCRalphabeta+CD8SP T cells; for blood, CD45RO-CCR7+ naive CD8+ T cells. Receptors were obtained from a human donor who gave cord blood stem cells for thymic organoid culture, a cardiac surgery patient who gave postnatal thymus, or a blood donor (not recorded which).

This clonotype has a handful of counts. CDR3 nucleotide sequence: TGCGCCAGCAGCTTGGAGTCTGGGTACGAGCAGTACTTC. It specifies CASSLESGYEQYF. The rearrangement joins TRBV5-1 to TRBJ2-7; D is ambiguous. CDR1 is SGHRS and CDR2 is YFSETQ in the germline V gene. Trimming stripped 0 bases from V and 4 bases from J, with 8 bases between. The CDR3 has 13 amino acids. Full variable domain (missing parts from reference TRBV5-1 and TRBJ2-7): KAGVTQTPRYLIKTRGQQVTLSCSPISGHRSVSWYQQTPGQGLQFLFEYFSETQRNKGNFPGRFSGRQFSNSRSEMNVSTLELGDSALYLCASSLESGYEQYFGPGTRLTVT.

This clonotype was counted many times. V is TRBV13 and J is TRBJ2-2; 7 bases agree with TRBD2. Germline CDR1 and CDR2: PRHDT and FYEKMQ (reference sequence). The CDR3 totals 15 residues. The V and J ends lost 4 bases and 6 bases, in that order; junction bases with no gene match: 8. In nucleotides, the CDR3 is TGTGCCAGCAGCTCTGGACTAGTGAGTGCCGGGGAGCTGTTTTTT. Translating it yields CASSSGLVSAGELFF.

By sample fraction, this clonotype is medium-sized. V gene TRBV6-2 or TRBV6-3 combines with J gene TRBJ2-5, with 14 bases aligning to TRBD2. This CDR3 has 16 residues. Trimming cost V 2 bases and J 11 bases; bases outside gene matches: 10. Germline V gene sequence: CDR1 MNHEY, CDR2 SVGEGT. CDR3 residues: CASSYVPGLAGERQYF. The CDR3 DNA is TGTGCCAGCAGTTACGTTCCGGGACTAGCGGGAGAGAGGCAGTACTTC.

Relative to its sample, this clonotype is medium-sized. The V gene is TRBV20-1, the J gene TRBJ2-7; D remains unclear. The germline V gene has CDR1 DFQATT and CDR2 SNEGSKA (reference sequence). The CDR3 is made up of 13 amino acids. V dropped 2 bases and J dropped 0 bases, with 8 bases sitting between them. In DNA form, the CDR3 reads TGCAGTGCTAGACCGAGAAGCTCCTACGAGCAGTACTTC. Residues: CSARPRSSYEQYF.

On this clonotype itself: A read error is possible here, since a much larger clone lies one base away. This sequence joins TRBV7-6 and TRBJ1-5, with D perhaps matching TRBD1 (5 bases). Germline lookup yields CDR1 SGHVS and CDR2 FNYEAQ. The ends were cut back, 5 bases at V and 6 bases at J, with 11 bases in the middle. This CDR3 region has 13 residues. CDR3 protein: CASSLGAGQPQHF. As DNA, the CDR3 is TGTGCCAGCAGCCTCGGGGCCGGTCAGCCCCAGCATTTT. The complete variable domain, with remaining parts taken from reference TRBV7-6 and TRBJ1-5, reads GAGVSQSPRYKVTKRGQDVALRCDPISGHVSLYWYRQALGQGPEFLTYFNYEAQQDKSGLPNDRFSAERPEGSISTLTIQRTEQRDSAMYRCASSLGAGQPQHFGDGTRLSIL.

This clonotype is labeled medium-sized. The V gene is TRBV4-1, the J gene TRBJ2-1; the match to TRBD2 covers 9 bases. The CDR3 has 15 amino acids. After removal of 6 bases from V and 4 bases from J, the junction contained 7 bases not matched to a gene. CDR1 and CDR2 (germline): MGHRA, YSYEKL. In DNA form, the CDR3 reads TGCGCCAGCAGTGGAAGGACTAGCGAATACAATGAGCAGTTCTTC. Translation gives CASSGRTSEYNEQFF.

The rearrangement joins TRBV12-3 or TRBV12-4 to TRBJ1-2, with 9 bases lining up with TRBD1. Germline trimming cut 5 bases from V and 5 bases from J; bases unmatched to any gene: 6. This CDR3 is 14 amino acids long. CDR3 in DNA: TGTGCCAGCAGTCCGGGGACAGGGCCTTATGGCTACACCTTC. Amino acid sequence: CASSPGTGPYGYTF.

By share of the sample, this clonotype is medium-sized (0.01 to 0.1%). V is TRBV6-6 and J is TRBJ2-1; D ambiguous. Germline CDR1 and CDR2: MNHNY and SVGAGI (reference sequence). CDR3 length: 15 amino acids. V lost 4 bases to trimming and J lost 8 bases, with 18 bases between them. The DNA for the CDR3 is TGTGCCAGCAGTTCTTCACCCGGAAGAGTGGATGAGCAGTTCTTC. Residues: CASSSSPGRVDEQFF.

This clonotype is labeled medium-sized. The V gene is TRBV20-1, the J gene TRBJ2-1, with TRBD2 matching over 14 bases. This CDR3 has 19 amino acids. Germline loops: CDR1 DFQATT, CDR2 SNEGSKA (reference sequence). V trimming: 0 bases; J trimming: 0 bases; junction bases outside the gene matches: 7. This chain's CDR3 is CSARDGLAGGPNSYNEQFF. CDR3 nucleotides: TGCAGTGCTAGAGATGGACTAGCGGGGGGTCCGAACTCCTACAATGAGCAGTTCTTC.

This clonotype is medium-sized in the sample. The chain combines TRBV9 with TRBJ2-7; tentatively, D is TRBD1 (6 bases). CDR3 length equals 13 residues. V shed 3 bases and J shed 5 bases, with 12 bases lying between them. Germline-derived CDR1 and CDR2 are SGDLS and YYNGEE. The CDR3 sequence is CASSAGDVNEQYF. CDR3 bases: TGTGCCAGCAGCGCAGGGGACGTGAACGAGCAGTACTTC.

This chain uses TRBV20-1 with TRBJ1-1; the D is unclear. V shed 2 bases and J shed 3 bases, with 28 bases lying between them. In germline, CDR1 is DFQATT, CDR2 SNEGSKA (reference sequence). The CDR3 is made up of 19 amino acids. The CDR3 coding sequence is TGCAGTGCTAGACCCCGTGCTGGGCCTCTAAAACTTTGGGACACTGAAGCTTTCTTT. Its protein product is CSARPRAGPLKLWDTEAFF.

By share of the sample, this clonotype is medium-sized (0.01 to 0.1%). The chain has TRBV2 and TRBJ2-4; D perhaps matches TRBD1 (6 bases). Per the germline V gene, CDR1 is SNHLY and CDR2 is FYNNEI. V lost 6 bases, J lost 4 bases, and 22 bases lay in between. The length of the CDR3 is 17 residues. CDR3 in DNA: TGTGCCAGCAGGCCCCACTGGACAGACGAATATAAAAACATTCAGTACTTC. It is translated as CASRPHWTDEYKNIQYF.